This T cell receptor beta chain came from a study of monozygotic twins with inflammatory bowel disease. Broader study findings: TCRbeta diversity (inverse Simpson) was lower in IBD patients than in healthy co-twins. There was no support for any single strong signal or clonotype associated with IBD. People with IBD had fewer clonotypes in common with others than healthy twins did, especially with disease activity.

Concerning this clonotype itself: The antigen remains unidentified.

Germline-derived CDR1 and CDR2 are SGHTA and FQGNSA. The CDR3 sequence is 15 residues long. Total RNA, at approximately 3,500 ng, went into every TCR library. After re-calling the 5' RACE reads, TCRdb lists one entry per CDR3 protein, DNA absent. This sample carries about 380,000 distinct CDR3 sequences, with just over 2.5% going to the ten biggest clones. The source of this sequence is a human donor with ulcerative colitis or Crohn's disease, or a healthy co-twin of an affected twin (not recorded which). This chain links TRBV7-2 with TRBJ2-5; the D call from TCRdb, TRBD1, cannot be confirmed without DNA. Sequenced input: blood. The CDR3 region is CASSFDRGGKETQYF.